The next 5 T cell receptor beta chains were all read from a single sample in a study of T cells after posttransplantation cyclophosphamide. Controls had myeloablative marrow grafts with methotrexate and calcineurin inhibitor, sampled at 1 year. Only in-frame clones appear in the TCRdb table, and some are missing; sequencing was by immunoSEQ multiplex PCR. The data contain 16,000 or so clones, 85% of them singletons. The input for sequencing was PBMCs, taken after allogeneic stem cell transplant with calcineurin inhibitor and methotrexate. The receptors derive from a female patient between 18 and 35 years old who received an allogeneic stem cell transplant from an unrelated donor, was CMV-positive, and had acute and chronic GVHD. Some of the T cells might come from the graft donor.

The rearrangement links TRBV2 to TRBJ1-2, with TRBD1 matching 10 bases. The CDR3 covers 18 residues. CDR1 and CDR2 (germline): SNHLY, FYNNEI. J lost 6 bases, V lost 7 bases, and 20 bases had no gene match. CDR3 sequence: CASIGSGDRGPWQNGYTF. The CDR3 nucleotides read TGTGCCAGCATCGGGAGCGGGGACAGGGGCCCCTGGCAGAATGGCTACACCTTC.

The V call is TRBV9, the J call TRBJ2-5; TRBD2 matches 9 bases. The CDR3 is made up of 15 amino acids. V lost 3 bases, J lost 3 bases, and 6 bases stayed unmatched. Germline CDR1 reads SGDLS; CDR2 reads YYNGEE. The DNA of the CDR3 is TGTGCCAGCAGCGGTGGCGGGAGGGCGGAAGAGACCCAGTACTTC. It translates to CASSGGGRAEETQYF. The entire variable domain, with the rest obtained from reference TRBV9 and TRBJ2-5, is as follows: DSGVTQTPKHLITATGQRVTLRCSPRSGDLSVYWYQQSLDQGLQFLIQYYNGEERAKGNILERFSAQQFPDLHSELNLSSLELGDSALYFCASSGGGRAEETQYFGPGTRLLVL.

V gene TRBV27 combines with J gene TRBJ2-7; 8 bases agree with TRBD2. Per the germline V gene, CDR1 is MNHEY and CDR2 is SMNVEV (reference sequence). The CDR3 spans 13 residues. V gave up 3 bases and J gave up 7 bases; unmatched junction bases: 5. CDR3 nucleotide sequence: TGTGCCAGCAGTTTCGGCGGGAGGCAGGAGCAGTACTTC. Translation gives CASSFGGRQEQYF.

The chain joins TRBV6-5 to TRBJ2-7, with 7 nucleotides matching TRBD1. V shed 1 base, J shed 1 base, and the junction held 1 base outside the gene matches. This CDR3 has 14 amino acids. The germline gives CDR1 MNHEY, CDR2 SVGAGI. The CDR3 region has the DNA TGTGCCAGCAGTTACTTGGGACAGTCCTACGAGCAGTACTTC. Amino acids: CASSYLGQSYEQYF.

J is TRBJ2-3 and V is TRBV27; TRBD2 might be the D (6 bases). Germline values: CDR1 MNHEY, CDR2 SMNVEV (reference sequence). The V end was cut by 2 bases, the J end by 6 bases, with 12 bases between. This CDR3 is 14 amino acids long. Here the CDR3 reads CASSLLAGRDTQYF. The CDR3 bases are TGTGCCAGCAGTTTACTGGCGGGGAGGGATACGCAGTATTTT.